This T cell receptor (beta chain) came from a study of cytomegalovirus exposure and HLA in healthy donors. Sequencing used immunoSEQ multiplex PCR; TCRdb keeps in-frame clones, though not all of them. The sample carries more than 140,000 clones, about 89% recorded once. The germline gives CDR1 SGDLS, CDR2 YYNGEE. The V segment lost 4 bases and the J segment 1 base; nucleotides outside the gene matches: 1. CDR3 length equals 13 residues. The sequencing sample was made of PBMCs. The receptor's source is a young woman in good health and CMV-seropositive. The chain carries TRBV9 and TRBJ2-5; 7 nucleotides line up with TRBD1. The CDR3, as DNA: TGTGCCAGCAGCCGGGACAGCCAAGAGACCCAGTACTTC. Its translation: CASSRDSQETQYF.